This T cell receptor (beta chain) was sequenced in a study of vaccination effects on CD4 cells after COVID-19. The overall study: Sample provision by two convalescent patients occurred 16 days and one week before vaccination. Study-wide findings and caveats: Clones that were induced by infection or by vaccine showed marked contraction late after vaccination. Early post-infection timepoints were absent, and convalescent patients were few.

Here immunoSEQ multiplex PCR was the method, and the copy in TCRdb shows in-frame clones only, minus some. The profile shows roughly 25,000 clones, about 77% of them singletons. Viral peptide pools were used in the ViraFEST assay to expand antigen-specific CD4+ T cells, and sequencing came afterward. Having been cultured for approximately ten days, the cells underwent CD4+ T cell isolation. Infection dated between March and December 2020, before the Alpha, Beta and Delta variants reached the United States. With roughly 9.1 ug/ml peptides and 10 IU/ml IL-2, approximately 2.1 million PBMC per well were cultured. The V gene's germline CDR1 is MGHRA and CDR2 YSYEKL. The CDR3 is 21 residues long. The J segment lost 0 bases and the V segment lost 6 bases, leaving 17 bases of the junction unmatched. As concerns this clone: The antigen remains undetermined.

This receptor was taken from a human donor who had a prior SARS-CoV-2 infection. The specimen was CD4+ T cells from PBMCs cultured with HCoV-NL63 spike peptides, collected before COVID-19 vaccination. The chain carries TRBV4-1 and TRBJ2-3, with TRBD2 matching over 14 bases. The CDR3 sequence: CASRKQPGLAGGLPSTDTQYF. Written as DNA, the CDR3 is TGCGCCAGCAGGAAACAACCAGGACTAGCGGGGGGCCTACCTAGCACAGATACGCAGTATTTT.